This TCR beta chain appears in the sequencing data of a study of CXCR3-negative and CXCR3-positive naive CD8 T cells (dated by TCRdb to between 2019 and 2020). For the study in its entirety: In total, about 150 million TRB reads were obtained, or roughly 1.5 +/- 0.3 million reads per library. Diversity and physicochemical repertoire analyses covered approximately 10 donors pooled from two independent experiments. For the TRBV-TRBJ cluster analysis, the naive subsets came from 5 or 6 donors, while the memory cells came from 3 donors. The investigation overall reported the following: CXCR3 expression partially decreased after cryopreservation, so most assays used freshly isolated PBMCs. Repertoire diversity was comparably high in both naive subsets but much lower in memory CD8+ T cells. Within the same donor, TRBV-TRBJ usage looked similar between naive CXCR3-negative and CXCR3-positive cells, but memory cells had distinct patterns. Because surface CD5, which is linked to self-reactivity in mice, was comparable between the naive subsets, TCR interaction strength was also inferred from TRB CDR3 physicochemical properties. TRB CDR3s from CXCR3-positive naive cells showed higher hydrophobicity (lower Kidera factor 4), lower energy, and higher strength and volume indices than CXCR3-negative naive cells.

Sequencer: NextSeq 550. The Human TCR Profiling Kit (MiLaboratory) was used to make UMI-labeled 5' RACE TRB cDNA libraries. The full amount of extracted RNA was used for cDNA synthesis, and the full amount of resulting cDNA was used for PCR amplification. Libraries were prepared in parallel using an identical number of PCR cycles. Processing in the source paper ran as follows. With a minimum of two reads required per UMI, MIGEC and MiXCR pulled out about 52,000 +/- 9,100 unique UMI-labeled TRB cDNA molecules from each library. Each library averaged 40,000 +/- 10,000 functional in-frame TRB CDR3 nucleotide clonotypes without stop codons. After each sample was downsampled to 5000 UMI-labeled TRB molecules, VDJtools was used to calculate diversity metrics such as normalized Shannon-Wiener and Chao1. Clonotype-size-weighted physicochemical properties of the central five CDR3 residues (interaction energy, strength, volume and Kidera factor 4) were computed in VDJtools. The reads were reprocessed in TCRdb, with one entry per CDR3 protein sequence and no accompanying DNA. TCRdb's processing, not the authors' own work, is the source of the V and J calls. The sample table records about 42,000 distinct CDR3 sequences. The ten largest clones add up to roughly 2.3% of the sample.

From the cysteine through the phenylalanine, the CDR3 covers 11 amino acids. The record lacks a DNA sequence. CDR1 and CDR2 are drawn from the germline V gene: LGHNA, YNFKEQ. In regard to this clonotype: Its antigen is currently not known.

For each CD8+ T cell subset, flow sorting was done in triplicate, and 300,000 to 350,000 cells per subset went directly into RLT lysis buffer. To exclude memory contaminants, naive CD8+ T cells were stringently defined as CD45RO-CCR7+CD27+CD95-. Standard density gradient centrifugation was used to isolate peripheral blood mononuclear cells from buffy coats. A FACSAria III was used to flow-sort naive CD8+ T cells into CXCR3-negative and CXCR3-positive populations. An RNeasy Mini Kit was used to extract total RNA from the sorted cells. Material: naive CXCR3- CD8+ T cells from blood. Explained via the paper, the cell subset or site label denotes: CD45RO-CCR7+CD27+CD95- naive CD8+ T cells lacking CXCR3 (TNR3-). The TCR was taken from a human donor in good health. Some clones in this sample may be carry-over from other donors' samples. This sequence uses TRBV4-2 and TRBJ1-1. The CDR3 protein is CASSHGAEAFF.